Listed below are T cell receptor beta chains from one sample, sequenced in a study of OX40 agonist ivuxolimab in advanced cancers. Only in-frame clones appear in the TCRdb table, and some are missing; sequencing was by immunoSEQ multiplex PCR. The sample consists of 70,000 to 95,000 clones, about 90% of them appearing once. Sequencing was performed on CD4+ or CD8+ T cells sorted from blood, taken in a trial of the OX40 agonist ivuxolimab. These receptors were obtained from an adult with an advanced solid tumor such as melanoma, head and neck, liver or kidney cancer. The CDR3 runs from the conserved cysteine through the conserved F or W. D genes are given only for firm matches. For some rows the clone size is stated as once, few or many, or as a class when expanded; others skip it.

clone size,V gene,J gene,D gene,CDR3 length,CDR3 DNA,CDR3 protein
once,TRBV28,TRBJ1-2,.,13,TGTGCCAGCACCCTGACAGGAACCTATGGCTACACCTTC,CASTLTGTYGYTF
.,TRBV5-4,TRBJ1-4,.,15,TGTGCCAGCAGCTTGAATGGCCAGGTGGATGAAAAACTGTTTTTT,CASSLNGQVDEKLFF
.,TRBV11-3,TRBJ2-1,.,16,TGTGCCAGCAGTTCACCCGGAGGTACCCTGGACAATGAGCAGTTCTTC,CASSSPGGTLDNEQFF
.,TRBV5-4,TRBJ1-5,.,13,TGTGCCAGCAGCAGGGACATTGATCAGCCCCAGCATTTT,CASSRDIDQPQHF
.,TRBV4-2,TRBJ1-2,.,15,TGTGCCAGCAGCCAAGCGATAGGGGCCTACTATGGCTACACCTTC,CASSQAIGAYYGYTF
.,TRBV6-1,TRBJ2-2,.,12,TGTGCCAGCAGTGCCGCATCCGGGGAGCTGTTTTTT,CASSAASGELFF
once,TRBV5-4,TRBJ1-1,.,14,TGTGCCAGCAGCCCTCGTGGGGGTTCAACTGAAGCTTTCTTT,CASSPRGGSTEAFF
.,TRBV5-1,TRBJ1-1,.,14,TGCGCCAGCAGCTTAGTCGGGGAGGGCACTGAAGCTTTCTTT,CASSLVGEGTEAFF
.,TRBV12-5,TRBJ1-3,.,16,TGTGCTAGTGGTTTGTTATGGGACAACTCTGGAAACACCATATATTTT,CASGLLWDNSGNTIYF
.,TRBV2,TRBJ2-3,.,16,TGTGCCAGCAGTGAAATGGGACGGACTAGCACAGATACGCAGTATTTT,CASSEMGRTSTDTQYF
.,TRBV28,TRBJ2-2,TRBD1,15,TGTGCCAGCTGGCCGGGACAGGGGATGACCGGGGAGCTGTTTTTT,CASWPGQGMTGELFF
.,TRBV5-1,TRBJ1-4,.,15,TGCGCCAGCAGCTTGGGGAGGGGCACTAATGAAAAACTGTTTTTT,CASSLGRGTNEKLFF
.,TRBV9,TRBJ2-2,.,15,TGTGCCAGCACCAAAGCCCCGACGGCGCCCGGGGAGCTGTTTTTT,CASTKAPTAPGELFF
.,TRBV5-4,TRBJ1-1,TRBD1,16,TGTGCCAGCAGACCAAGACACAGGGGGGGAAACACTGAAGCTTTCTTT,CASRPRHRGGNTEAFF
.,TRBV18,TRBJ2-1,TRBD2,16,TGTGCCAGCTCACCACCTTTCGGGAGGGCCTTTAATGAGCAGTTCTTC,CASSPPFGRAFNEQFF
.,TRBV7-9,TRBJ2-3,TRBD2,17,TGTGCCAGCAGCTTAATTAGTAGCGGGGGGCCCGGGGATACGCAGTATTTT,CASSLISSGGPGDTQYF
.,TRBV19,TRBJ2-1,.,15,TGTGCCAGTAGCCCTCAGGACTTACCAATCAATGAGCAGTTCTTC,CASSPQDLPINEQFF
.,TRBV5-1,TRBJ1-1,.,17,TGCGCCAGCAGCTTGGATTCGACAGACCCGCTGAACACTGAAGCTTTCTTT,CASSLDSTDPLNTEAFF
once,TRBV27,TRBJ2-3,.,17,TGTGCCAGCAGTTTATTTAGCGGCTTAGGGGGCACAGATACGCAGTATTTT,CASSLFSGLGGTDTQYF
once,TRBV5-4,TRBJ2-4,.,16,TGTGCCAGCAGCTTGAGGGGCGCTGCCCTCAAAAACATTCAGTACTTC,CASSLRGAALKNIQYF
.,TRBV6-6,TRBJ1-6,.,12,TGTGCCAGCACTAAAGTAAATTCACCCCTCCACTTT,CASTKVNSPLHF
.,TRBV10-1,TRBJ2-2,TRBD2,16,TGCGCCAGCAGTGAATGGACTAGCGGGGGATCCGGGGAGCTGTTTTTT,CASSEWTSGGSGELFF
.,TRBV6-6,TRBJ1-6,.,13,TGTGCCAGCAGTTACTCGAGTAATTCACCCCTCCACTTT,CASSYSSNSPLHF
.,TRBV30,TRBJ1-6,.,15,TGTGCCTGGAGCGGACGGACGGCCTATAATTCACCCCTCCACTTT,CAWSGRTAYNSPLHF
.,TRBV19,TRBJ1-4,.,14,TGTGCCAGTAGTATAGGTACAGCTAATGAAAAACTGTTTTTT,CASSIGTANEKLFF
.,TRBV6-1,TRBJ1-5,.,14,TGTGCCAGCAGTGACGAACAGGGAGCACAGCCCCAGCATTTT,CASSDEQGAQPQHF
.,TRBV9,TRBJ2-1,.,14,TGTGCCAGCAGCCAGGGGACGGACTACAATGAGCAGTTCTTC,CASSQGTDYNEQFF
.,TRBV28,TRBJ1-2,.,14,TGTGCCAGCAGTTCGGGACAAAGCCCTCCGGGCTACACCTTC,CASSSGQSPPGYTF
.,TRBV9,TRBJ2-3,.,16,TGTGCCAGCAGCGTTGGGACAAGCGGGTATACAGATACGCAGTATTTT,CASSVGTSGYTDTQYF
few,TRBV19,TRBJ2-7,TRBD2,15,TGTGCCAGTAGTGTCCGACTAGCGGTACTTTACGAGCAGTACTTC,CASSVRLAVLYEQYF
.,TRBV9,TRBJ2-2,TRBD1,13,TGTGCCAGCAGCGGACAGGGGGCCGGGGAGCTGTTTTTT,CASSGQGAGELFF
.,TRBV27,TRBJ1-6,.,13,TGTGCCAGCAGTCGAGTAGCAGAATCACCCCTCCACTTT,CASSRVAESPLHF
.,TRBV5-4,TRBJ2-3,TRBD2,16,TGTGCCAGCAGCTTGGTGGTCGGGAGCGGGGGCGATACGCAGTATTTT,CASSLVVGSGGDTQYF
.,TRBV5-6,TRBJ1-1,.,13,TGTGCCAGCAGCTTTAACAGGGCCGCTGAAGCTTTCTTT,CASSFNRAAEAFF
.,TRBV7-8,TRBJ1-3,.,13,TGTGCCAGCAGCTCGAACTCTGGAAACACCATATATTTT,CASSSNSGNTIYF
once,TRBV7-2,TRBJ2-1,TRBD1,15,TGTGCCAGCAGCCGACCGGGACAGGGTATCTATGAGCAGTTCTTC,CASSRPGQGIYEQFF
.,TRBV27,TRBJ1-1,.,15,TGTGCCAGCAGTTTACAGCCCGTGGGGGTCCCTGAAGCTTTCTTT,CASSLQPVGVPEAFF
.,TRBV19,TRBJ1-6,TRBD1,16,TGTGCCAGTAGCTTCACGACAGGGGAGGGTCATTCACCCCTCCACTTT,CASSFTTGEGHSPLHF